A single sample is the source of the 5 T cell receptor beta chains below, sequenced in a study of cytomegalovirus exposure and HLA in healthy donors. PCR was performed using 60 Vbeta and 13 Jbeta primers. The table came from immunoSEQ multiplex PCR; TCRdb's copy has only in-frame clones and leaves some out. The repertoire holds about 84,000 clones, with roughly 61% as singletons. Sequenced sample: PBMCs. These receptors were obtained from a woman in her thirties or forties in good health and CMV-seropositive.

The chain links TRBV20-1 to TRBJ2-1; D ambiguous. V was cut by 5 bases and J by 1 base, with 3 bases left in between. CDR1 and CDR2 from the germline V gene are DFQATT and SNEGSKA (reference sequence). CDR3 length equals 11 residues. The CDR3 nucleotides read TGCAGTGCTTTATCCTACAATGAGCAGTTCTTC. As protein: CSALSYNEQFF.

The chain is built from TRBV27 and TRBJ1-5, with 7 bases aligning to TRBD1. CDR1 is MNHEY, CDR2 SMNVEV, per germline (reference sequence). The CDR3 loop spans 15 amino acids. V lost 3 bases and J lost 5; bases outside the gene matches: 7. The CDR3 sequence is CASSFNRGRDQPQHF. The DNA of the CDR3 is TGTGCCAGCAGTTTTAACAGGGGTAGGGATCAGCCCCAGCATTTT.

V usage is TRBV5-4 and J usage is TRBJ2-5; TRBD2 aligns across 9 bases. CDR1 is SGHNT and CDR2 is YYREEE in the germline V gene (reference sequence). The CDR3 consists of 15 residues. V lost 0 bases to trimming and J lost 5 bases; unmatched junction nucleotides: 5. In DNA form, the CDR3 reads TGTGCCAGCAGCTTGGGAGGGACTAGCCGGGAGACCCAGTACTTC. Its protein is CASSLGGTSRETQYF.

The chain has TRBV30 and TRBJ2-7; TRBD2 is a possible D gene (6 bases). The CDR3 consists of 15 residues. CDR1 GTSNPN and CDR2 SVGIG come from the germline V gene (reference sequence). Trimming stripped 1 base from V and 3 bases from J, with 16 bases between. As DNA, the CDR3 is TGTGCCTGGAGTGCCTTGGGGGGAGGCCACTACGAGCAGTACTTC. Amino acids: CAWSALGGGHYEQYF. The full variable domain, rest sourced from reference TRBV30 and TRBJ2-7, is SQTIHQWPATLVQPVGSPLSLECTVEGTSNPNLYWYRQAAGRGLQLLFYSVGIGQISSEVPQNLSASRPQDRQFILSSKKLLLSDSGFYLCAWSALGGGHYEQYFGPGTRLTVT.

The chain couples TRBV29-1 to TRBJ2-7, with 9 bases identical to TRBD1. The CDR3 has 13 amino acids. The germline V gene has CDR1 SQVTM and CDR2 ANQGSEA. V trimming: 4 bases; J trimming: 2 bases; junction bases outside the gene matches: 3. CDR3 residues: CSVGNRGPYEQYF. The CDR3 DNA follows: TGCAGCGTTGGTAACAGGGGGCCCTACGAGCAGTACTTC.